This record concerns one TCR beta chain sequence. Its antigen is undetermined. The data derive from a study of cytomegalovirus exposure and HLA in healthy donors. Measured with immunoSEQ multiplex PCR; TCRdb has only the in-frame clones, and not every one. Of about 240,000 clones listed, around 85% are singletons. The germline CDR1 and CDR2 sequences are MDHEN and SYDVKM. V was trimmed by 5 bases and J by 8 bases, leaving 15 bases between them. The CDR3 totals 13 residues. Study-wide results and caveats: In vitro data verified three CMV-associated chains as specific for CMV antigens. Overall, approximately 150 TCR beta chains were annotated as cytomegalovirus-associated.

This clonotype was obtained from a woman aged 25 to 45 in good health and CMV-seropositive. The sequenced sample was PBMCs. The chain couples TRBV28 to TRBJ1-2; a weak D match, TRBD1 (6 bases). This CDR3 reads CASSPAEGGGYTF. DNA of the CDR3: TGTGCCAGCAGTCCCGCAGAAGGGGGAGGCTACACCTTC.